The entry below gives a single T cell receptor (beta chain) sequence along with its context. The target of this receptor is not known. Base qualities are missing; no much larger clone stands one base away. Hyperthyroidism was defined as stable when no progression to ophthalmopathy occurred within 18 months of follow-up. Patients with hyperthyroidism were aged 18 to 65 years, had been newly diagnosed, and had a disease duration of less than 2 months. Patients were excluded if they had other autoimmune diseases, uncontrolled infections, pregnancy or lactation. Diagnosis relied on clinical symptoms, serum thyroxine, TRAb, thyroid ultrasound and orbital computed tomography. Ficoll-Paque density gradient centrifugation was used to isolate PBMCs from about 9 ml of fresh peripheral blood. Trizol reagent was used to extract the total RNA, and its quality was then checked on an Agilent 2100 Bioanalyzer. For repertoire sequencing, TCR beta CDR3 regions were amplified from RNA transcripts. HTBI primers and the Qiagen OneStep RT-PCR kit were used in a first-round RT-PCR, which was followed by a second-round multiplex PCR, size selection and purification. The libraries underwent paired-end sequencing with 100 bp reads on an Illumina HiSeq2000. The paper's data handling went like this. SOAPnuke was used for read processing, and reads with adapters, uncalled bases, a mean Phred below 15, or no exact constant-primer or identifier match were discarded. High-quality paired reads were merged with COPE v1.2.5. Each unique nucleotide sequence was treated as a clonotype, and MiTCR v1.1 was used to align the clonotypes to the IMGT TRB V, D and J references. Analysis was restricted to V-J combinations with a frequency above 0.0001, which covered roughly 99% of repertoires. A TCR clonal expansion and chaos score per V-J combination was defined as the ratio of F50 clonal expansion to chaos observed in the TCRdist matrix. Welch's t-statistics and random forest were used to reduce features to about a dozen V-J combinations, which were fed into a naive Bayes classifier. Thyroid-blood repertoire similarity was quantified with the Morisita-Horn index. TCRdb handled the public reads itself, with Q25 trimming in fastp and clone calling in MiXCR, and kept productive beta chains. Entries are consolidated by CDR3 protein sequence, retaining the most common genes and DNA. TCRdb's processing, not the authors' own work, is the source of the V and J calls. The sample table lists 350,000 to 400,000 distinct CDR3 sequences, about 16% of them with a count of one. 5.5% to 7% of the sample comes from the top ten.

This specimen comes from a study of Graves' ophthalmopathy and Graves' hyperthyroidism (dated by TCRdb to the late 2010s). Notes on the research overall: Peripheral blood was collected at initial diagnosis, prior to any treatment. Following sample collection, hyperthyroidism patients were given methimazole at a starting dose of 30 mg daily, and ophthalmopathy patients were given high-dose intravenous methylprednisolone. In total, under 150 blood samples were TCR-sequenced: 40 to 45 ophthalmopathy, some 75 hyperthyroidism and approximately 17 hyperthyroidism-to-ophthalmopathy patients. The study used TCR beta repertoire signatures to distinguish Graves' ophthalmopathy from Graves' hyperthyroidism and to predict progression to ophthalmopathy. The independent validation cohort included 18 to 20 hyperthyroidism patients plus 17 patients who later progressed from hyperthyroidism to ophthalmopathy. To explore V-J signatures distinguishing ophthalmopathy from hyperthyroidism, a discovery set of under 110 patients (around 42 ophthalmopathy, 57 stable hyperthyroidism) was enrolled. In roughly 6 hyperthyroidism patients, the T-cell repertoires found in thyroid tissue were compared with those found in blood. The approximately 98 discovery patients were randomly divided into training and test sets at a 7:3 ratio. Results and caveats for the whole study, not just this receptor: In validation, the model predicted ophthalmopathy progression with less than 71% sensitivity and 72.22% specificity; more than ten predicted patients were CT-confirmed with GO in a median of approximately 6.5 months. The 13-signature model separated ophthalmopathy from stable hyperthyroidism with 85% to 90% sensitivity and around 81% specificity in cross-validation, and 80%/75% in the test set. No statistical method was used to predetermine the sample size, and group allocation was not hidden from the investigators. Among expanded thyroid clonotypes with frequency above 0.001, most also showed up in blood, which suggests that blood repertoires may reflect the thyroid immune response.

The germline V gene encodes CDR1 MDHEN and CDR2 SYDVKM. From the cysteine up to the phenylalanine, the CDR3 has a length of 13 residues. The kept DNA is CDR3 alone, 39 bases in frame from the first base. The V end loses 3 bases and the J end loses 5 bases, and a stretch of 10 bases separates them. This TCR derives from a woman aged 18-29 years with stable Graves' hyperthyroidism. Donor details come from another sample of the same person, matched by shared clones. The sequence joins TRBV28 to TRBJ2-5; the D gene is possibly TRBD1 or TRBD2, each agreeing over 5 bases. The sample comprised peripheral blood. The nucleotide sequence reads TGTGCCAGCAGTTTGGGGGATTGGGAGACCCAGTACTTC. Its translation is CASSLGDWETQYF.